This TCR beta chain appears in the sequencing data of a study of blood T cell repertoires in COVID-19. About the study: Specimens from acute and convalescent COVID-19 originated in the United States, Italy and Spain. The analysed material was cDNA or gDNA that came from T cells, B-cell-depleted T cells, or PBMCs.

Clinical history reported by participants formed the basis on which cohorts were assigned. Original methodology: It was from reference gene primer amplification that nucleated cell counts were estimated. The table came from immunoSEQ multiplex PCR; TCRdb's copy has only in-frame clones and leaves some out. The DNA gave D and trimming, while V, J and clone size come from that table. The table lists hundreds of thousands of clones, 90% of them singletons, with around 4.5% in the top ten. Trimming removed 2 bases from V and 1 base from J; junction bases left unmatched: 8. Germline-derived CDR1 and CDR2 are LGHNT and FRNRAP. The CDR3 extends over 18 amino acids.

The source material was PBMCs or T cells enriched from blood (not recorded which). The sequence was obtained from a woman aged 18-29 years with acute COVID-19. The chain has TRBV12-5 and TRBJ2-3; 11 bases are a match to TRBD2. As DNA, the CDR3 is TGTGCTAGTGGTTTGACAACGACTAGCGGGGATCGCACAGATACGCAGTATTTT. Translating it yields CASGLTTTSGDRTDTQYF.